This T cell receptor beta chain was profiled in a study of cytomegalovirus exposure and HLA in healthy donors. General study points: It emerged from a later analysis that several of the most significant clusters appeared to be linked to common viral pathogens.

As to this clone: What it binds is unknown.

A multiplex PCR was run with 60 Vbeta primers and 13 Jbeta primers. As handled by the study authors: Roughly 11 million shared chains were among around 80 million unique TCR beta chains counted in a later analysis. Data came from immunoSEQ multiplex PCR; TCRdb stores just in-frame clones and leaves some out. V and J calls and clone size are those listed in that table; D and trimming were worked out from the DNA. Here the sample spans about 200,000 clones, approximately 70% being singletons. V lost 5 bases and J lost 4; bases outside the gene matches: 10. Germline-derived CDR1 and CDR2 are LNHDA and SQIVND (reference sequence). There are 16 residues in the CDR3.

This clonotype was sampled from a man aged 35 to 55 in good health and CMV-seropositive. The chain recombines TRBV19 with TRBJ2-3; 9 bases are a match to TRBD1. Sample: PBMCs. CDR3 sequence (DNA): TGTGCCAGTAGTGCTCGAACAGGGGGCGGACCAGATACGCAGTATTTT. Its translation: CASSARTGGGPDTQYF.